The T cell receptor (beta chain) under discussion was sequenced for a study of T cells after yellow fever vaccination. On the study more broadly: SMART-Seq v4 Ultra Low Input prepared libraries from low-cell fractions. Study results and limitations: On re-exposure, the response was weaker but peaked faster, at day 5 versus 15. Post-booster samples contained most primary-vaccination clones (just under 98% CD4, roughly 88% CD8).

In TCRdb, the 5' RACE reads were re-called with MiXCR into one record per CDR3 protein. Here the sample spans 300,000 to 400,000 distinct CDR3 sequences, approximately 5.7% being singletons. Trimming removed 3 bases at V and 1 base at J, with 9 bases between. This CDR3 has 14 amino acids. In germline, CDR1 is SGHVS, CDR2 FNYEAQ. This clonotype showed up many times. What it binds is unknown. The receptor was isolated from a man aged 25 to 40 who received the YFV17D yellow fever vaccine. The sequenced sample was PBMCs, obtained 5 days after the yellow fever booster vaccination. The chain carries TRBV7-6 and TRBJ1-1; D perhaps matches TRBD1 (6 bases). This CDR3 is CASSFGQTNTEAFF. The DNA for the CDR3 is TGTGCCAGCAGCTTTGGACAGACGAACACTGAAGCTTTCTTT. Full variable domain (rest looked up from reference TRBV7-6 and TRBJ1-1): GAGVSQSPRYKVTKRGQDVALRCDPISGHVSLYWYRQALGQGPEFLTYFNYEAQQDKSGLPNDRFSAERPEGSISTLTIQRTEQRDSAMYRCASSFGQTNTEAFFGQGTRLTVV.